Listed here are 25 T cell receptor beta chains from one sample, sequenced in a study of Ad26.COV2.S vaccination and SARS-CoV-2 variants. The sample's treatment: approximately 18 received Ad26.COV2.S at low or high dose, single or two shots; roughly five received placebo; per-sample allocation not given. Day 63 after the first vaccine or placebo injection was the time point for sampling. Libraries were prepared by immunoSEQ multiplex PCR; TCRdb keeps only in-frame clonotypes and omits some of them. The sample lists around 450,000 clones, approximately 92% occurring once. This sample comprised peripheral blood, obtained in a trial of Ad26.COV2.S vaccine versus placebo. The receptors shown here come from a person between 18 and 65 years old who received the Ad26.COV2.S COVID-19 vaccine or a placebo.

V is TRBV6-2 or TRBV6-3 and J is TRBJ1-6; weak D call: TRBD1 (6 bases). The CDR3 totals 14 residues. With 2 bases removed from V and 11 bases from J, the gap between germline ends came to 13 bases. In germline, CDR1 is MNHEY, CDR2 SVGEGT. CDR3 loop: CASSYTGGRPPLHF. CDR3 sequence (DNA): TGTGCCAGCAGTTACACTGGGGGCCGTCCACCCCTCCACTTT.

In regard to this clone: The DNA is left out, because the CDR3 cannot be placed on it with certainty; the CDR3 is given as TCRdb lists it. V is TRBV6-2 or TRBV6-3 and J is TRBJ2-5. The CDR3 region is 13 residues in length, termini included. Germline values: CDR1 MNHEY, CDR2 SVGEGT. The CDR3 sequence is CASSYSTLGTQYF.

The rearrangement joins TRBV7-6 to TRBJ2-7, with a weak D call TRBD1 (5 bases). The germline V gene encodes CDR1 SGHVS and CDR2 FNYEAQ. The V gene lost 3 bases and the J gene lost 6 bases, with 18 bases spanning the gap. The CDR3 totals 15 residues. This CDR3 is CASSLATVSGSEQYF. Here the CDR3 DNA reads TGTGCCAGCAGCTTGGCGACAGTCTCAGGGTCCGAGCAGTACTTC.

The chain employs TRBV27 and TRBJ2-7; a weak D match, TRBD2 (6 bases). Germline-derived CDR1 and CDR2 are MNHEY and SMNVEV (reference sequence). The CDR3 has 13 amino acids. Trimming removed 3 bases from V and 3 bases from J, with 9 bases in between. In nucleotides, the CDR3 is TGTGCCAGCAGTTTGGCGGGATTCTACGAGCAGTACTTC. This encodes CASSLAGFYEQYF.

The chain uses TRBV2 and TRBJ2-3; the D is unclear. V was clipped by 7 bases and J by 0 bases, with 11 bases between them. The CDR3 runs to 14 residues. Germline V gene data show CDR1 as SNHLY and CDR2 as FYNNEI. CDR3 nucleotides: TGTGCCAGCATCAAATCGCGGAGCACAGATACGCAGTATTTT. Protein product: CASIKSRSTDTQYF.

V and J are TRBV2 and TRBJ1-3; no clear D. This CDR3 has 12 residues. The germline V gene encodes CDR1 SNHLY and CDR2 FYNNEI. V lost 6 bases to trimming and J lost 4 bases, with 7 bases between them. In DNA, the CDR3 is TGTGCCAGCAGCACGGAGGGAAACACCATATATTTT. Translation gives CASSTEGNTIYF. Drawing the rest from reference TRBV2 and TRBJ1-3, the complete variable domain is EPEVTQTPSHQVTQMGQEVILRCVPISNHLYFYWYRQILGQKVEFLVSFYNNEISEKSEIFDDQFSVERPDGSNFTLKIRSTKLEDSAMYFCASSTEGNTIYFGEGSWLTVV.

V gene TRBV7-9 combines with J gene TRBJ2-1; D might be TRBD1 (6 bases). Trimming took off 7 bases at V and 3 bases at J, with 13 bases between the two ends. This CDR3 has 14 residues. Looked up from germline, CDR1 is SEHNR and CDR2 is FQNEAQ (reference sequence). CDR3 DNA sequence: TGTGCCAGCACCCTAACAGGGATCTACAATGAGCAGTTCTTC. Translation gives CASTLTGIYNEQFF.

V and J are TRBV6-5 and TRBJ1-1; D gene uncertain. The CDR3 length is 14 residues. The V end lost 1 base, the J end lost 8 bases, and 14 bases lay between the germline ends. The germline CDR1 and CDR2 sequences are MNHEY and SVGAGI. The CDR3 reads CASSYYPGNAEAFF. CDR3 nucleotides: TGTGCCAGCAGTTACTACCCCGGCAATGCGGAAGCTTTCTTT.

This chain connects TRBV12-3 or TRBV12-4 to TRBJ2-2, with D maybe TRBD1 (5 bases). V dropped 3 bases and J dropped 3 bases, with 5 bases sitting between them. CDR3 length: 13 amino acids. In DNA, the CDR3 is TGTGCCAGCAGTTTGGGGCACACCGGGGAGCTGTTTTTT. Translated: CASSLGHTGELFF.

The chain employs TRBV10-3 and TRBJ1-2; 7 positions agree with TRBD1. This CDR3 is 15 amino acids long. With 3 bases clipped from V and 0 bases from J, the junction kept 4 bases outside the gene matches. Per the germline V gene, CDR1 is ENHRY and CDR2 is SYGVKD. Here the CDR3 DNA reads TGTGCCATCAGTGAAAGGGACAGTTCTAACTATGGCTACACCTTC. Encoded protein: CAISERDSSNYGYTF.

The rearrangement uses TRBV4-3 and TRBJ1-3; D unclear. The V end was cut by 6 bases, the J end by 0 bases, with 9 bases between. Germline V gene sequence: CDR1 LGHNA, CDR2 YSLEER. This CDR3 is built from 14 residues. CDR3 amino acids: CASSPGPSGNTIYF. CDR3 in DNA: TGCGCCAGCAGTCCCGGGCCCTCTGGAAACACCATATATTTT.

The rearrangement links TRBV29-1 to TRBJ1-1; 8 bases agree with TRBD1. The trim removed 6 bases at V and 4 bases at J, leaving 4 bases unmatched. Germline loops: CDR1 SQVTM, CDR2 ANQGSEA. The length of the CDR3 is 12 residues. The CDR3 reads CSVKDRGTEAFF. CDR3 nucleotide sequence: TGCAGCGTAAAAGACAGGGGCACTGAAGCTTTCTTT.

The chain carries TRBV7-9 and TRBJ1-1; D is unclear. The CDR3 has 13 amino acids. V lost 1 base and J lost 7, with 10 bases in between. CDR1 and CDR2 from the germline V gene are SEHNR and FQNEAQ (reference sequence). CDR3: CASSLEGGLEAFF. The CDR3 DNA follows: TGTGCCAGCAGCTTAGAAGGCGGACTTGAAGCTTTCTTT.

The rearrangement joins TRBV6-5 to TRBJ1-3; D is uncertain. CDR1 and CDR2 (germline): MNHEY, SVGAGI. Deletions cut 0 bases from V and 3 bases from J, with 9 bases between. CDR3 length: 15 residues. The CDR3 is CASSYSRTDGNTIYF. Written as DNA, the CDR3 is TGTGCCAGCAGTTACTCGCGAACGGATGGAAACACCATATATTTT.

J is TRBJ2-5 and V is TRBV20-1; possibly TRBD1 for D (5 bases). The V end lost 3 bases, the J end lost 5 bases, and 16 bases lay between the germline ends. This CDR3 contains 14 residues. The germline V gene has CDR1 DFQATT and CDR2 SNEGSKA (reference sequence). CDR3 coding DNA: TGCAGTGCTAGTGGGGCGGCCTGGTCGGAGACCCAGTACTTC. This sequence encodes CSASGAAWSETQYF.

The chain carries TRBV5-1 and TRBJ1-1; D gene ambiguous. Germline CDR1 is SGHRS and CDR2 is YFSETQ. V lost 3 bases to trimming and J lost 3 bases, with 9 bases between them. The CDR3 is 13 residues long. DNA of the CDR3: TGCGCCAGCAGCTCTCCAGGCCACACTGAAGCTTTCTTT. Translating gives CASSSPGHTEAFF.

The chain carries TRBV6-2 or TRBV6-3 and TRBJ1-2, with a tentative D call TRBD1 (6 bases). The CDR3 covers 14 residues. CDR1 and CDR2 from the germline V gene are MNHEY and SVGEGT. Trimming removed 3 bases at V and 8 bases at J, with 16 bases between. The CDR3, as DNA: TGTGCCAGCAGTTATGAACAGGGTATGGTAGGCTACACCTTC. It translates to CASSYEQGMVGYTF.

This clone is a singleton in its sample. The V call is TRBV18, the J call TRBJ1-1, with D perhaps matching TRBD1 (5 bases). The CDR3 consists of 14 residues. V was cut by 3 bases and J by 1 base, with 9 bases left in between. The germline CDR1 and CDR2 sequences are KGHSH and LQKENI. The CDR3 DNA reads as TGTGCCAGCTCACCGGGGACCCCGAACACTGAAGCTTTCTTT. Its translation: CASSPGTPNTEAFF.

The CDR3 loop is CASSPAGSSYNSPLHF. CDR3 nucleotides: TGTGCCAGCTCACCAGCGGGGAGCTCCTATAATTCACCCCTCCACTTT. V is TRBV18 and J is TRBJ1-6, with no clear D. Trimming stripped 2 bases from V and 0 bases from J, with 8 bases between. The germline V gene encodes CDR1 KGHSH and CDR2 LQKENI. The CDR3 has 16 amino acids.

V and J are TRBV6-2 or TRBV6-3 and TRBJ2-5; no firm D call. The V end lost 6 bases, the J end lost 1 base, and 12 bases lay between the germline ends. Germline lookup yields CDR1 MNHEY and CDR2 SVGEGT. This CDR3 contains 14 residues. The CDR3 DNA follows: TGTGCCAGCAGCTCCCCGATCATCCAAGAGACCCAGTACTTC. Its translation: CASSSPIIQETQYF.

The V gene is TRBV18, the J gene TRBJ1-1; D is unclear. The CDR3 has 15 amino acids. Germline V gene data show CDR1 as KGHSH and CDR2 as LQKENI. V lost 2 bases and J 1 base, leaving 11 bases between the germline ends. Here the CDR3 DNA reads TGTGCCAGCTCACCAAGCAGACTCACGAACACTGAAGCTTTCTTT. It is translated as CASSPSRLTNTEAFF. The full variable domain, its missing parts supplied by reference TRBV18 and TRBJ1-1, is NAGVMQNPRHLVRRRGQEARLRCSPMKGHSHVYWYRQLPEEGLKFMVYLQKENIIDESGMPKERFSAEFPKEGPSILRIQQVVRGDSAAYFCASSPSRLTNTEAFFGQGTRLTVV.

Points on this clone: One junction end does not reproduce the germline sequence, and a read error may be involved. The rearrangement uses TRBV5-5 and TRBJ1-2, with 7 nucleotides matching TRBD1. The CDR3 loop spans 12 amino acids. Germline V gene sequence: CDR1 SGHKS, CDR2 YYEKEE (reference sequence). CDR3 in DNA: TGTGCCAGCAGCATAGGACAGGACGGAATGGCCTTC. This codes for CASSIGQDGMAF.

The chain has TRBV7-9 and TRBJ2-7; 8 nucleotides line up with TRBD2. Germline V lookup: CDR1 SEHNR, CDR2 FQNEAQ (reference sequence). CDR3 length: 14 amino acids. V dropped 5 bases and J dropped 6; count of bases not matched to a gene: 9. DNA for the CDR3: TGTGCCAGCAGCCACAGCGGGAGTCTGTTCGAGCAGTACGTC. Translation: CASSHSGSLFEQYV.

This rearrangement joins TRBV7-2 to TRBJ2-5; the match to TRBD1 covers 7 bases. J lost 4 bases, V lost 5 bases, and 7 bases had no gene match. The CDR3 loop spans 14 amino acids. Germline V gives CDR1 SGHTA, CDR2 FQGNSA. The CDR3 region is CASSLDRNRETQYF. DNA for the CDR3: TGTGCCAGCAGCCTGGACAGGAACCGAGAGACCCAGTACTTC.

The chain is built from TRBV5-4 and TRBJ2-1; D gene unclear. With 3 bases removed from V and 8 bases from J, the gap between germline ends came to 12 bases. This CDR3 contains 13 residues. The V gene's germline CDR1 is SGHNT and CDR2 YYREEE (reference sequence). The CDR3 bases are TGTGCCAGCAGCTCCCCCAATAACCATGAGCAGTTCTTC. Protein: CASSSPNNHEQFF. Looking up the rest from reference TRBV5-4 and TRBJ2-1 gives the full variable domain: ETGVTQSPTHLIKTRGQQVTLRCSSQSGHNTVSWYQQALGQGPQFIFQYYREEENGRGNFPPRFSGLQFPNYSSELNVNALELDDSALYLCASSSPNNHEQFFGPGTRLTVL.